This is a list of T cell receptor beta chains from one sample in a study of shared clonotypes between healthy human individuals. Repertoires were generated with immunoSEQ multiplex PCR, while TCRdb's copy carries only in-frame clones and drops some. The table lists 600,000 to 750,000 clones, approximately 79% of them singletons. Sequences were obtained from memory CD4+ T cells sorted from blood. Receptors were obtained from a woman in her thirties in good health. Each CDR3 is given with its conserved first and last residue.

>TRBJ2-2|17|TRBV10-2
CASSERAGSLNTGELFF
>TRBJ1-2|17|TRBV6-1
CASSEARLLGVNYGYTF
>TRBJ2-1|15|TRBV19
CASNTGGLWVNEQFF
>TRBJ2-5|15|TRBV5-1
CASSRDSTGAETQYF
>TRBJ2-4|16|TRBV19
CASTDNRNLAKNIQYF
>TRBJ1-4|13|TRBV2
CASRGATNEKLFF
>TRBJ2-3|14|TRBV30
CAWSAGRDTDTQYF
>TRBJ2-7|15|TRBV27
CASSLRPGELYEQYF
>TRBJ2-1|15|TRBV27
CASSSARDSYNEQFF
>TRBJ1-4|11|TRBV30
CAWTQGSKLFF
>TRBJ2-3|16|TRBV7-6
CASSLTLASTTDTQYF
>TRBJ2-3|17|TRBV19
CASGYEGLAGAADTQYF
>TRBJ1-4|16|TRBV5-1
CASKWDGQGRNEKLFF
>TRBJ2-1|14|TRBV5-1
CASSTGQGPNEQFF
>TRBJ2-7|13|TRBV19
CASSWLAGGEQYF
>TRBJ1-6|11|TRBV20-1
CSARGVRALHF
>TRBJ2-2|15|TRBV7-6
CASSGRREGSGELFF
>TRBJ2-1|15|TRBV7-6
CASSLELLSYNEQFF
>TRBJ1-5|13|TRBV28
CASSSTGYQPQHF
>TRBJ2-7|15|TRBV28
CASSSAGQGSYEQYF
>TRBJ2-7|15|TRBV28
CASRPFSGRSYEQYF
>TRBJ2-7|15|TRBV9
CASSVGGSGIYEQYF
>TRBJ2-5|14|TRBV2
CASSPQTGPGTQYF
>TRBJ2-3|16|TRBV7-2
CASSRWTSYSTDTQYF